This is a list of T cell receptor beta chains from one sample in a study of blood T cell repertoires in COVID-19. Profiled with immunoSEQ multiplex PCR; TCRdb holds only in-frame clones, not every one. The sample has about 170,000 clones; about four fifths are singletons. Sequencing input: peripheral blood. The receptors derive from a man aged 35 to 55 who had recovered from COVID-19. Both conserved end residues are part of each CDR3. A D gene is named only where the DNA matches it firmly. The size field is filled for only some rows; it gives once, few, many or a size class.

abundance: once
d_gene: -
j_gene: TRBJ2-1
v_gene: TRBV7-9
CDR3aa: CASSLVRTGYEQFF
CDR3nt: TGTGCCAGCAGCTTAGTTAGAACGGGGTATGAGCAGTTCTTC

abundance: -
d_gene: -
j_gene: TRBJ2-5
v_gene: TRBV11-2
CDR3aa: CASNQQGKETQYF
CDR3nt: TGTGCCAGCAACCAGCAGGGGAAAGAGACCCAGTACTTC

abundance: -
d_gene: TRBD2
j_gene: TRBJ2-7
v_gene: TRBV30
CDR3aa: CAWASGITYEQYF
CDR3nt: TGTGCCTGGGCTAGCGGGATAACGTACGAGCAGTACTTC

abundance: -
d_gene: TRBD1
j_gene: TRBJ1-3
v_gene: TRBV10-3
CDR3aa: CAIADRVGNTIYF
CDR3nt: TGTGCCATCGCCGACAGGGTAGGAAACACCATATATTTT

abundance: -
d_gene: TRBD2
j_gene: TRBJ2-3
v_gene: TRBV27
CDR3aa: CASSLRTRPDPIDTQYF
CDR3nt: TGTGCCAGCAGTTTACGGACTAGGCCCGACCCCATAGATACGCAGTATTTT

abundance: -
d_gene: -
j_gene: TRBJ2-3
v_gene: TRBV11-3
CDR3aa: CASSFSGDTQYF
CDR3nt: TGTGCCAGCAGCTTCTCGGGAGATACGCAGTATTTT

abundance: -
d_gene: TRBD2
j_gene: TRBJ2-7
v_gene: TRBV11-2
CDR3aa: CASRPAGDSYEQYF
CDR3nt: TGTGCCAGTAGACCAGCGGGAGACTCCTACGAGCAGTACTTC

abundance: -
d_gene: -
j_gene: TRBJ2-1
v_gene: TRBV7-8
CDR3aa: CASSPGVYNEQFF
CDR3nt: TGTGCCAGCAGCCCGGGAGTCTACAATGAGCAGTTCTTC

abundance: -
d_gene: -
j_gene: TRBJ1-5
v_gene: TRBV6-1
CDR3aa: CASSATSGGGNQPQHF
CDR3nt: TGTGCCAGCAGTGCCACGAGTGGCGGGGGCAATCAGCCCCAGCATTTT

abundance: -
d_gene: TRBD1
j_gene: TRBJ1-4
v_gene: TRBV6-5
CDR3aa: CASKDDREMEKLFF
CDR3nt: TGTGCCAGCAAAGATGACAGGGAGATGGAAAAACTGTTTTTT

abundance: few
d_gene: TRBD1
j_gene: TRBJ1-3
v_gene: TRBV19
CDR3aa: CASSTGGQGNTIYF
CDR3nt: TGTGCCAGTAGTACAGGGGGCCAGGGAAACACCATATATTTT

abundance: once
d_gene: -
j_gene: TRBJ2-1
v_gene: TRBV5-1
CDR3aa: CASSFRPGDEQFF
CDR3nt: TGCGCCAGCAGCTTTCGACCCGGGGATGAGCAGTTCTTC

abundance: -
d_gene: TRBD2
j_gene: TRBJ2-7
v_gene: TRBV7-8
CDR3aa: CASSTLTSGRGEQYF
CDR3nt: TGTGCCAGCAGCACACTAACTAGCGGGAGGGGTGAGCAGTACTTC

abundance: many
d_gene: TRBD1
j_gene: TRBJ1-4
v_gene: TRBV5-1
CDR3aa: CASSYQGAATNEKLFF
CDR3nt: TGCGCCAGCAGTTACCAGGGGGCTGCAACTAATGAAAAACTGTTTTTT

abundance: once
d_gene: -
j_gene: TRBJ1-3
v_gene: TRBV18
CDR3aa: CASSPSQGNTGNTIYF
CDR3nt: TGTGCCAGCTCACCAAGTCAGGGGAACACTGGAAACACCATATATTTT

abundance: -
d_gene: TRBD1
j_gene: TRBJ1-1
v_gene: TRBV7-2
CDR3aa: CASSSTGSYGAFF
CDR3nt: TGTGCCAGCAGCTCGACAGGGAGCTATGGAGCTTTCTTT

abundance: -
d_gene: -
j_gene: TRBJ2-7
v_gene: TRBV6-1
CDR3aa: CASSEYHYPSSYEQYF
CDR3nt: TGTGCCAGCAGTGAATACCACTACCCAAGCTCCTACGAGCAGTACTTC

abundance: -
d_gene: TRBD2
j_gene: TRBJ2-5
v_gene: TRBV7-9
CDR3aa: CASSSSMTSGRPQYF
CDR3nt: TGTGCCAGCAGCTCCTCAATGACTAGCGGGAGGCCCCAGTACTTC

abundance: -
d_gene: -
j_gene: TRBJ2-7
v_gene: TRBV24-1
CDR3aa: CATNKGLGYEQYF
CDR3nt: TGTGCCACCAACAAGGGACTCGGGTACGAGCAGTACTTC

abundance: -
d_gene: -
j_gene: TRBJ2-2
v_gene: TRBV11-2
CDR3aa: CASKSGLGSTGELFF
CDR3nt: TGTGCCAGTAAAAGCGGCTTGGGTAGCACCGGGGAGCTGTTTTTT

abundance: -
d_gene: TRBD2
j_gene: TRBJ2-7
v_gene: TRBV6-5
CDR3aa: CASRSSGTSYEQYF
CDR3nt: TGTGCCAGCAGGTCTAGCGGGACCTCCTACGAGCAGTACTTC

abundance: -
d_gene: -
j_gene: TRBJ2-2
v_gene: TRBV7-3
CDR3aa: CASSFGANTGELFF
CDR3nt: TGTGCCAGCAGCTTCGGAGCAAACACCGGGGAGCTGTTTTTT

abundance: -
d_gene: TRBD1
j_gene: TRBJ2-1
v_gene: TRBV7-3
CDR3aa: CASSLSQQGNEQFF
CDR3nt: TGTGCCAGCAGCTTAAGTCAACAGGGGAATGAGCAGTTCTTC

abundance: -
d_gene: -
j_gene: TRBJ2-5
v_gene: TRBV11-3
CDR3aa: CASSRGSEETQYF
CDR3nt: TGTGCCAGCAGCAGGGGATCCGAAGAGACCCAGTACTTC

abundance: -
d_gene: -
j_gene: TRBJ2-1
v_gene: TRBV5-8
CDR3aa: CASRLGRTNEQFF
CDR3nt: TGTGCCAGCAGGTTGGGGAGGACCAATGAGCAGTTCTTC

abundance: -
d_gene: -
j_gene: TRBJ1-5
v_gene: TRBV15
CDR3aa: CATGGRVQHSNQPQHF
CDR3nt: TGTGCCACCGGAGGGCGCGTTCAGCATAGCAATCAGCCCCAGCATTTT

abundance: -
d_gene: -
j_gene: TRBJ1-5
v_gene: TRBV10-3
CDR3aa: CAISELRQNQPQHF
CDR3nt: TGTGCCATCAGTGAACTCAGGCAAAATCAGCCCCAGCATTTT

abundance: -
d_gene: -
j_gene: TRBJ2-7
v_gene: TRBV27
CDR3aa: CASSPRLDTYEQYF
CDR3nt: TGTGCCAGCAGTCCGAGGTTGGACACGTACGAGCAGTACTTC

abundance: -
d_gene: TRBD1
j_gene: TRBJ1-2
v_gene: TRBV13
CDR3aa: CASSKGQSSYGYTF
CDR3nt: TGTGCCAGCAGCAAGGGACAGTCAAGCTATGGCTACACCTTC

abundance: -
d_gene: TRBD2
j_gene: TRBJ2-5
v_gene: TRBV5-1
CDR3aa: CASSSGGRSLGETQYF
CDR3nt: TGCGCCAGCAGCTCGGGGGGGAGATCACTAGGGGAGACCCAGTACTTC

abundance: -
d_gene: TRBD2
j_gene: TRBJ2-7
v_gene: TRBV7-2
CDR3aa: CASSLAGTSGRLAYEQYF
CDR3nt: TGTGCCAGCAGCTTGGCCGGGACTAGCGGGAGATTAGCCTACGAGCAGTACTTC

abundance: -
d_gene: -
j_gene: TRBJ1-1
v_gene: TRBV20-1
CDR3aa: CSARDPQAFF
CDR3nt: TGCAGTGCTAGAGACCCACAGGCTTTCTTT